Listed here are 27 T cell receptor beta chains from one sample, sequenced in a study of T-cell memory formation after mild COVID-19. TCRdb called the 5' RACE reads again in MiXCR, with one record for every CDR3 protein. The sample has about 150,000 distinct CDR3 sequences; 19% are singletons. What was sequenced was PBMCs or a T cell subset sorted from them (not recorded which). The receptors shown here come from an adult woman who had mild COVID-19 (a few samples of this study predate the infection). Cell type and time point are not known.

Here the CDR3 DNA reads TGTGCCAGCAGCGTAGGGGGACCAACTAATGAAAAACTGTTTTTT. Its translation is CASSVGGPTNEKLFF. The chain links TRBV4-2 to TRBJ1-4; perhaps TRBD1 as D (6 bases). The V gene lost 5 bases and the J gene lost 0 bases, with 10 bases spanning the gap. Germline assignment: CDR1 LGHNA and CDR2 YNFKEQ. There are 15 residues in the CDR3.

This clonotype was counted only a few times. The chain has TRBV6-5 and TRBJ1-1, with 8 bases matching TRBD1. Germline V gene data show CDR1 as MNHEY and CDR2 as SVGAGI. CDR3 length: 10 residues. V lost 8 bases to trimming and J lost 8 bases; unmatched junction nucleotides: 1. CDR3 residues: CASGQGEAFF. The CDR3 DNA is TGTGCCAGCGGACAGGGAGAAGCTTTCTTT.

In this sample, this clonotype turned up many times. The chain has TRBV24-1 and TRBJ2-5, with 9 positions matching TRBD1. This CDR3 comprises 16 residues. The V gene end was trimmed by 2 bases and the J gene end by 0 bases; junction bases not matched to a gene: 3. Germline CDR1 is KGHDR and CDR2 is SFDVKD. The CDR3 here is CATSDSGTGNQETQYF. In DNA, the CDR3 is TGTGCCACCAGTGATTCCGGGACAGGGAACCAAGAGACCCAGTACTTC.

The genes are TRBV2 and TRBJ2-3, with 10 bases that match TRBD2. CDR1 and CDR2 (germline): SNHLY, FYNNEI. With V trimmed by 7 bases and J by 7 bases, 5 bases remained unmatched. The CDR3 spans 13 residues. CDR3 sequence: CASTSGGVNTQYF. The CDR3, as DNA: TGTGCCAGCACCAGCGGGGGGGTAAATACGCAGTATTTT.

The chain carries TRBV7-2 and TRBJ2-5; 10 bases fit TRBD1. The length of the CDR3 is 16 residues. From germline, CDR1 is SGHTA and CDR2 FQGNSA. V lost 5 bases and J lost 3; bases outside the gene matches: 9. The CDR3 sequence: CASSVQAGQGKETQYF. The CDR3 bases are TGTGCCAGCAGCGTACAGGCGGGACAGGGGAAAGAGACCCAGTACTTC.

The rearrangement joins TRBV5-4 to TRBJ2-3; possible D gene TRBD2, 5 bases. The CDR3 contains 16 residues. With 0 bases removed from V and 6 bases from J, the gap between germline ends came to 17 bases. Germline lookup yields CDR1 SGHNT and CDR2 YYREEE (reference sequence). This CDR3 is CASSLAGVRVVDTQYF. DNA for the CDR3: TGTGCCAGCAGCTTGGCCGGGGTCCGAGTTGTGGATACGCAGTATTTT. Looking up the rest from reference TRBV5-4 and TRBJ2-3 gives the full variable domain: ETGVTQSPTHLIKTRGQQVTLRCSSQSGHNTVSWYQQALGQGPQFIFQYYREEENGRGNFPPRFSGLQFPNYSSELNVNALELDDSALYLCASSLAGVRVVDTQYFGPGTRLTVL.

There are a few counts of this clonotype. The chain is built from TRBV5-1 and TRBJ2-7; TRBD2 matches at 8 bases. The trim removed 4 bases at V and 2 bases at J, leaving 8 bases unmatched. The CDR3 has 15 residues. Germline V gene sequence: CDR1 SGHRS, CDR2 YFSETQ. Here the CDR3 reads CASSIAGTRTYEQYF. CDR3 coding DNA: TGCGCCAGCAGCATCGCCGGGACTAGGACCTACGAGCAGTACTTC.

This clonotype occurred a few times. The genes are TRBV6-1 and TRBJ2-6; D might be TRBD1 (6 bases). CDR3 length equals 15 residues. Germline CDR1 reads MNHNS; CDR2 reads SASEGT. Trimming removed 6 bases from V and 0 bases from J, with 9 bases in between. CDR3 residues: CASRQGSSGANVLTF. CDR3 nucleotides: TGTGCCAGCAGACAGGGATCCTCTGGGGCCAACGTCCTGACTTTC.

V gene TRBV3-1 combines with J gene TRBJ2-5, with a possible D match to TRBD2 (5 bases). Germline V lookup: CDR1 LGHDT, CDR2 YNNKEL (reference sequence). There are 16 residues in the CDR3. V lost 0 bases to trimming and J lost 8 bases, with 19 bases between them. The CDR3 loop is CASSQEGLNWARTQYF. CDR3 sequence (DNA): TGTGCCAGCAGCCAAGAAGGACTCAACTGGGCCAGAACCCAGTACTTC.

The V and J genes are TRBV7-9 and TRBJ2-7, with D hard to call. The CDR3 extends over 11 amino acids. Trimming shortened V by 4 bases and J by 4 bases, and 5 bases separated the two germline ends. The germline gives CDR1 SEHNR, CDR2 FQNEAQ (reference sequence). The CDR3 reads CASSSMYEQYF. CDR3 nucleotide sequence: TGTGCCAGCAGCTCTATGTACGAGCAGTACTTC.

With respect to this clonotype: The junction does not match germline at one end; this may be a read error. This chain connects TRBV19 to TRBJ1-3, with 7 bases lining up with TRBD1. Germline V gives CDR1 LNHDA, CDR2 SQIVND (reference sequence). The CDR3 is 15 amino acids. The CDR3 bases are TGTGCCAGTCAAAGCACGACAGGGCCTGGAGACACCATATATTTT. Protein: CASQSTTGPGDTIYF.

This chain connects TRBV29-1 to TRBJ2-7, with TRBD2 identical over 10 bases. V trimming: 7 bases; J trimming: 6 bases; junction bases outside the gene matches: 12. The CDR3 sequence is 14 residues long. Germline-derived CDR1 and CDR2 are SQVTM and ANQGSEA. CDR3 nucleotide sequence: TGCAGCGCACGAACAAGCGGGAGGGCCCTCGAGCAGTACTTC. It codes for CSARTSGRALEQYF.

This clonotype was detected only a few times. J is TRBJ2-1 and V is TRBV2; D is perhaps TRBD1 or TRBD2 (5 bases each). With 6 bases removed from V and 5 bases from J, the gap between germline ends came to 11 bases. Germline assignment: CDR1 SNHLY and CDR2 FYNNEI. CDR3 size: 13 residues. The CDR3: CASRLGRDNEQFF. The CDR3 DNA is TGTGCCAGCAGACTGGGACGGGACAATGAGCAGTTCTTC.

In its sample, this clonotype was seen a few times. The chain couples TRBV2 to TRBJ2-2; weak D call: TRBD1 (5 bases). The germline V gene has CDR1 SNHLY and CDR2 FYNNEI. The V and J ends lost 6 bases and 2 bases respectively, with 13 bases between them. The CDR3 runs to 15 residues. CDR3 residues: CASRMTEVNTGELFF. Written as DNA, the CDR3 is TGTGCCAGCAGGATGACAGAGGTTAACACCGGGGAGCTGTTTTTT.

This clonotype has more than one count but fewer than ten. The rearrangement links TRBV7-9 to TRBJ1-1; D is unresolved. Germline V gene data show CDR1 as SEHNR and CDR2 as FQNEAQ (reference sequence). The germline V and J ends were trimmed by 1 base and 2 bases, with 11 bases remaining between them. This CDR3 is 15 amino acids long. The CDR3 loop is CASSLDPLSNTEAFF. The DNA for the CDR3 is TGTGCCAGCAGCTTAGACCCTCTCTCAAACACTGAAGCTTTCTTT.

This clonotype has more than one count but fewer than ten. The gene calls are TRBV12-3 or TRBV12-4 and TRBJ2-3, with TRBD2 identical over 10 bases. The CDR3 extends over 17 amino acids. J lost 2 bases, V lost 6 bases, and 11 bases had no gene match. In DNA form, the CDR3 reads TGTGCCAGCAGCCCTCGGTCTAGCGGGGGTTACACAGATACGCAGTATTTT. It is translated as CASSPRSSGGYTDTQYF.

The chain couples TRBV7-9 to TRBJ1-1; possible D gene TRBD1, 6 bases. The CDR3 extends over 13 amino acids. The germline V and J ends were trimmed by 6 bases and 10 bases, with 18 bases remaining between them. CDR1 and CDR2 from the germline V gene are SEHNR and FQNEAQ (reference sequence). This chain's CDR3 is CASRGGTGFSAFF. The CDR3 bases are TGTGCCAGCAGGGGGGGAACAGGGTTTTCAGCTTTCTTT.

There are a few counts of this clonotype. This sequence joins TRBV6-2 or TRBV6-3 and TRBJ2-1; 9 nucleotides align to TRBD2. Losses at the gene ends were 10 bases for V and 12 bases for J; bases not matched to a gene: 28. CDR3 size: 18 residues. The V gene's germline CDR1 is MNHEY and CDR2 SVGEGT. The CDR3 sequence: CATLVGGQPISGLASQFF. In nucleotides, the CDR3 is TGTGCCACCCTCGTTGGGGGACAGCCGATATCGGGACTAGCTTCGCAGTTCTTC.

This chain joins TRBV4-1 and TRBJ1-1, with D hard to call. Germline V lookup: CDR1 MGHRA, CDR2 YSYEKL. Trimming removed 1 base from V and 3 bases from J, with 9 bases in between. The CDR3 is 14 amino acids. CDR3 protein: CASSQGAGDTEAFF. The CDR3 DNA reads TGCGCCAGCAGCCAAGGAGCGGGTGACACTGAAGCTTTCTTT.

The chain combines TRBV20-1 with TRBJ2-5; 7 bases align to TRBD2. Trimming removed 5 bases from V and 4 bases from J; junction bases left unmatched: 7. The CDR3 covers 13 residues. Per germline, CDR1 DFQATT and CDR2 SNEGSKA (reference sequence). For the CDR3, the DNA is TGCAGTGCTGGTGTTAGCGGGCTAGAGACCCAGTACTTC. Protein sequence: CSAGVSGLETQYF.

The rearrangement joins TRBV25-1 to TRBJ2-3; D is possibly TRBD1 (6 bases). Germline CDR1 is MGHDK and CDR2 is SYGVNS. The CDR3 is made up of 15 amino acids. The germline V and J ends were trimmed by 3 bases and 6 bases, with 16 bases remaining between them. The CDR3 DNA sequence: TGTGCCAGCAGTGACCCCAGGGGACCCTCCGATACGCAGTATTTT. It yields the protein CASSDPRGPSDTQYF.

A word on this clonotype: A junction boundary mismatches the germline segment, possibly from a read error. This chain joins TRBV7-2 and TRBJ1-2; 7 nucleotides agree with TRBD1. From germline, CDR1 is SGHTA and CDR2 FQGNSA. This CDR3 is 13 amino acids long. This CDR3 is CASSLAATGLCYF. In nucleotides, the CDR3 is TGTGCCAGCAGCTTAGCGGCGACAGGGCTCTGCTACTTC.

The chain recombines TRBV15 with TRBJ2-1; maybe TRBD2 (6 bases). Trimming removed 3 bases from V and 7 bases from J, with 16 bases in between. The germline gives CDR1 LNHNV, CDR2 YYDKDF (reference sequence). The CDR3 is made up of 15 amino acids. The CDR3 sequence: CATSSRDWSRNEQFF. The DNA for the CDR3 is TGTGCCACCAGCAGCCGGGACTGGTCTAGGAATGAGCAGTTCTTC.

CDR3 nucleotides: TGTGCCAGCAGTTTCGTGTCTAGAGGTCACAATGAGCAGTTCTTC. Translation: CASSFVSRGHNEQFF. The chain employs TRBV12-3 or TRBV12-4 and TRBJ2-1; D remains ambiguous. The CDR3 length is 15 residues. The V and J ends lost 3 bases and 5 bases respectively, with 14 bases between them.

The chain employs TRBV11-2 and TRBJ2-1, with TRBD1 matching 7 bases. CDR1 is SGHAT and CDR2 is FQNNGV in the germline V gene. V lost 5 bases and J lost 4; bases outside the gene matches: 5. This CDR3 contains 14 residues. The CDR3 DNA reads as TGTGCCAGCAGCCACAGGGACAGTTACAATGAGCAGTTCTTC. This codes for CASSHRDSYNEQFF.

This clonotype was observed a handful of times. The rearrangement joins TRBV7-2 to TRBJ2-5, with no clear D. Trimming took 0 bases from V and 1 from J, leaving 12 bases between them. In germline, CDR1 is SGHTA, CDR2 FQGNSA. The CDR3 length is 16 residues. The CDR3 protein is CASSLAAVLPQETQYF. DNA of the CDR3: TGTGCCAGCAGCTTAGCGGCGGTGCTTCCCCAAGAGACCCAGTACTTC.

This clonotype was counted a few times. CDR3 DNA: TGTGCCAGCAGCCGCGGAAGGGCGGACACTGAAGCTTTCTTT. This codes for CASSRGRADTEAFF. The genes are TRBV7-3 and TRBJ1-1; unclear D gene. This CDR3 spans 14 amino acids. Germline CDR1 SGHTA, CDR2 FQGTGA. V lost 5 bases, J lost 3 bases, and 13 bases lay in between.